These 6 T cell receptor beta chains were all obtained from the same sample, sequenced in a study of cytomegalovirus exposure and HLA in healthy donors (dated by TCRdb to 2016 to 2017). Library method: the immunoSEQ multiplex PCR assay. A mixture of 60 forward primers for TCR Vbeta segments and 13 reverse primers for TCR Jbeta segments was used in the multiplex PCR. Imported from immuneACCESS, the table was reduced by TCRdb to in-frame sequences with V and J called. These copies leave out some clones; in studies compared against another copy, an unresolved V gene accounts for under half, and the cause of the remainder is not known. A total of 150,000 to 200,000 clones appear in this sample, 80% to 85% of them only once. Clones ranked in the top ten supply around 0.27% of the sample. The sample was PBMCs. The origin of the receptors is a boy between 5 and 17 years old in good health and CMV-seronegative.

The chain links TRBV30 to TRBJ2-1; D is undetermined. The germline V gene encodes CDR1 GTSNPN and CDR2 SVGIG (reference sequence). The CDR3 contains 11 residues. V gave up 1 base and J gave up 9 bases, with 7 bases separating them. The CDR3 DNA sequence: TGTGCCTGGAGTGGAACCGGTGAGCAGTTCTTC. Its protein product is CAWSGTGEQFF.

This clone was counted once. The chain has TRBV5-1 and TRBJ2-5; possibly TRBD1 for D (5 bases). This CDR3 comprises 14 residues. Germline V lookup: CDR1 SGHRS, CDR2 YFSETQ. Between the trimmed V and J ends, which lost 7 bases and 0 bases, there was a span of 13 bases. The CDR3 region has the DNA TGCGCCAGCGCGTTCGTGACAGACCAAGAGACCCAGTACTTC. Protein product: CASAFVTDQETQYF.

This sequence joins TRBV7-3 and TRBJ2-5, with D hard to call. This CDR3 region has 14 residues. Trimming left V 1 base short and J 5 bases short, with 11 bases between. Germline CDR1 reads SGHTA; CDR2 reads FQGTGA. CDR3 bases: TGTGCCAGCAGCTTAAGGGCTGTCGGTGAGACCCAGTACTTC. Its protein is CASSLRAVGETQYF.

The genes are TRBV7-9 and TRBJ1-4, with 12 bases aligning to TRBD1. This CDR3 comprises 15 residues. Trimming cost V 3 bases and J 8 bases; bases outside gene matches: 4. Germline CDR1 is SEHNR and CDR2 is FQNEAQ (reference sequence). DNA of the CDR3: TGTGCCAGCAGCTTGGGACAGGGGGCAGGAGAAAAACTGTTTTTT. It encodes CASSLGQGAGEKLFF.

The chain is built from TRBV28 and TRBJ2-1, with TRBD2 matching 13 bases. There are 16 residues in the CDR3. Trimming at V came to 6 bases and at J to 0 bases, leaving 2 bases not matched to a gene. The germline gives CDR1 MDHEN, CDR2 SYDVKM. The CDR3 DNA sequence: TGTGCCAGCAGACTAGCGGGAGGGCCCTCCTACAATGAGCAGTTCTTC. It codes for CASRLAGGPSYNEQFF.

J is TRBJ2-3 and V is TRBV18; the match to TRBD2 covers 14 bases. Germline CDR1 and CDR2: KGHSH and LQKENI. This CDR3 has 17 residues. V shed 3 bases, J shed 3 bases, and the junction held 5 bases outside the gene matches. The CDR3: CASSPTGTSGGTDTQYF. For the CDR3, the DNA is TGTGCCAGCTCACCGACCGGGACTAGCGGGGGAACAGATACGCAGTATTTT.